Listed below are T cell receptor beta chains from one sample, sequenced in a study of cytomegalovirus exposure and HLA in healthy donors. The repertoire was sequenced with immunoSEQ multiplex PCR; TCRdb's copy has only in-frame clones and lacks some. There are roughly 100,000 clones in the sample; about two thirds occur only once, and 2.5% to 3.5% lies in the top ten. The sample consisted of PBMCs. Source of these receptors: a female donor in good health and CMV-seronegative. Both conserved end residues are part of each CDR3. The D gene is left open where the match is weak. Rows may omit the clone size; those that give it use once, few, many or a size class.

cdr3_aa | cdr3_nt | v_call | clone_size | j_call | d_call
CASSYTRGNSYEQYF | TGTGCCAGCAGTTACACCCGGGGGAACTCCTACGAGCAGTACTTC | TRBV6-5 | - | TRBJ2-7 | -
CASSLEGIGAGGNPDEQYF | TGTGCCAGCAGCTTAGAAGGGATTGGAGCGGGAGGGAATCCGGACGAGCAGTACTTC | TRBV7-9 | few | TRBJ2-7 | TRBD2
CASSYAGGNTEAFF | TGCGCCAGCAGCTATGCGGGGGGGAACACTGAAGCTTTCTTT | TRBV4-1 | - | TRBJ1-1 | -
CASRLSSGRAYEQYF | TGTGCCAGCAGACTATCCAGCGGGAGGGCCTACGAGCAGTACTTC | TRBV27 | - | TRBJ2-7 | TRBD2
CAWSVGGQRQYF | TGTGCCTGGAGTGTTGGAGGACAGAGACAGTACTTC | TRBV30 | - | TRBJ2-7 | -
CASSLRRASGFSYNEQFF | TGTGCCAGCAGTTTACGCCGGGCTAGCGGCTTCTCCTACAATGAGCAGTTCTTC | TRBV28 | - | TRBJ2-1 | TRBD2
CASSQEPNPTGGIRAGELFF | TGTGCCAGCAGCCAAGAGCCCAACCCGACAGGGGGCATTAGGGCCGGGGAGCTGTTTTTT | TRBV4-2 | - | TRBJ2-2 | TRBD1
CASSLDGSSYNEQFF | TGTGCCAGCAGTTTAGACGGGAGCTCCTACAATGAGCAGTTCTTC | TRBV27 | few | TRBJ2-1 | -
CASSLADPGTSHTGAYEQYF | TGTGCCAGCAGCTTAGCCGATCCCGGGACTAGCCATACCGGGGCCTACGAGCAGTACTTC | TRBV13 | - | TRBJ2-7 | TRBD2
CAISVQSGSYNEQFF | TGTGCCATCAGTGTCCAAAGCGGAAGCTACAATGAGCAGTTCTTC | TRBV10-3 | - | TRBJ2-1 | -
CASSPRLAGGVGEQYF | TGTGCCAGCAGCCCTCGACTAGCGGGAGGGGTCGGGGAGCAGTACTTC | TRBV14 | - | TRBJ2-7 | TRBD2
CSAYGYTF | TGCAGCGCTTATGGCTACACCTTC | TRBV29-1 | once | TRBJ1-2 | -
CSCRAGGDEQFF | TGCAGCTGTCGAGCGGGGGGGGATGAGCAGTTCTTC | TRBV29-1 | - | TRBJ2-1 | TRBD2
CSVGHPGNYGYTF | TGCAGCGTAGGACACCCGGGCAACTATGGCTACACCTTC | TRBV29-1 | few | TRBJ1-2 | -
CASSLGDRLTNEKLFF | TGCGCCAGCAGCTTGGGGGACAGATTAACTAATGAAAAACTGTTTTTT | TRBV5-1 | - | TRBJ1-4 | TRBD1
CASSVGQGYGYTF | TGTGCCAGCAGTGTAGGACAGGGGTATGGCTACACCTTC | TRBV6-1 | once | TRBJ1-2 | TRBD1
CASSFLGGKETQYF | TGTGCCAGCAGTTTCCTGGGAGGGAAAGAGACCCAGTACTTC | TRBV28 | - | TRBJ2-5 | TRBD2
CSVVGQGGGNTIYF | TGCAGCGTTGTAGGACAGGGGGGTGGAAACACCATATATTTT | TRBV29-1 | - | TRBJ1-3 | TRBD1
CARGQGRQETQYF | TGTGCCCGTGGACAGGGACGCCAAGAGACCCAGTACTTC | TRBV30 | - | TRBJ2-5 | TRBD1
CASARRQGNPEAFF | TGTGCCAGCGCGAGACGACAGGGGAACCCTGAAGCTTTCTTT | TRBV2 | - | TRBJ1-1 | TRBD1
CASSLEGGNEQFF | TGTGCCAGCAGCTTAGAAGGCGGCAATGAGCAGTTCTTC | TRBV11-3 | - | TRBJ2-1 | -
CASSLQPEPLHEQYF | TGTGCCAGCAGCCTGCAGCCTGAGCCACTACACGAGCAGTACTTC | TRBV5-5 | - | TRBJ2-7 | -
CASSLVRGLEQFF | TGCGCCAGCAGCTTGGTTCGCGGCTTGGAGCAGTTCTTC | TRBV5-1 | - | TRBJ2-1 | -
CASSSGGTGAKNIQYF | TGTGCCAGCAGCTCAGGGGGTACCGGGGCCAAAAACATTCAGTACTTC | TRBV7-9 | - | TRBJ2-4 | TRBD1
CASSSPWRLRSYEQYF | TGTGCCAGCAGCTCCCCGTGGCGGTTACGTTCCTACGAGCAGTACTTC | TRBV11-2 | - | TRBJ2-7 | -
CASSIAVPGANVLTF | TGTGCCAGTAGTATAGCAGTCCCTGGGGCCAACGTCCTGACTTTC | TRBV19 | - | TRBJ2-6 | -
CASSQEPGLATGELFF | TGCGCCAGCAGCCAAGAACCGGGACTTGCAACCGGGGAGCTGTTTTTT | TRBV4-1 | - | TRBJ2-2 | -
CAISESRPGELFF | TGTGCCATCAGTGAGTCGAGGCCCGGGGAGCTGTTTTTT | TRBV10-3 | - | TRBJ2-2 | -
CASSAGLAGIFYEQYF | TGCGCCAGCAGCGCAGGACTAGCGGGAATATTTTACGAGCAGTACTTC | TRBV4-1 | - | TRBJ2-7 | TRBD2
CSVEPLMTEADTQYF | TGCAGCGTTGAACCACTGATGACCGAGGCAGATACGCAGTATTTT | TRBV29-1 | - | TRBJ2-3 | -
CASSLQGYEQYF | TGTGCCAGCAGTTTACAGGGTTACGAGCAGTACTTC | TRBV7-8 | - | TRBJ2-7 | -
CASSQMGDRSYEQYF | TGTGCCAGCAGCCAGATGGGGGACAGATCCTACGAGCAGTACTTC | TRBV7-2 | - | TRBJ2-7 | TRBD1